The table lists the clone carrying this TCR beta chain with many counts. The record originates from a study of regulatory T cells in long-lasting Graves disease. Germline lookup yields CDR1 SGHKS and CDR2 YYEKEE (reference sequence). CDR3 size: 17 residues. V lost 1 base and J lost 1, with 14 bases in between. For TCR beta, libraries came from iRepertoire HTBI primers and Arm-PCR of CDR3 regions. TCRdb reanalysed the multiplex PCR reads using MiXCR and keeps one entry per CDR3 protein. Among 520,000 or so distinct CDR3 sequences listed, approximately 12% were seen once. Time point of the sample: newly diagnosed GD, antithyroid drugs for less than 3 months. RNA isolated from PBMCs was used to make the TCR library. This sample also appeared in a second study, on T cells in Graves' hyperthyroidism and ophthalmopathy.

Material: peripheral blood mononuclear cells (PBMCs), obtained at new diagnosis, from a patient treated with antithyroid drugs. The TCR sequence derives from a woman under 40 with Graves disease. The chain links TRBV5-5 to TRBJ2-2; D is unclear. CDR3 sequence reads: CASSLRLAALNTGELFF. CDR3 nucleotide sequence: TGTGCCAGCAGCTTGAGATTGGCGGCACTGAACACCGGGGAGCTGTTTTTT.